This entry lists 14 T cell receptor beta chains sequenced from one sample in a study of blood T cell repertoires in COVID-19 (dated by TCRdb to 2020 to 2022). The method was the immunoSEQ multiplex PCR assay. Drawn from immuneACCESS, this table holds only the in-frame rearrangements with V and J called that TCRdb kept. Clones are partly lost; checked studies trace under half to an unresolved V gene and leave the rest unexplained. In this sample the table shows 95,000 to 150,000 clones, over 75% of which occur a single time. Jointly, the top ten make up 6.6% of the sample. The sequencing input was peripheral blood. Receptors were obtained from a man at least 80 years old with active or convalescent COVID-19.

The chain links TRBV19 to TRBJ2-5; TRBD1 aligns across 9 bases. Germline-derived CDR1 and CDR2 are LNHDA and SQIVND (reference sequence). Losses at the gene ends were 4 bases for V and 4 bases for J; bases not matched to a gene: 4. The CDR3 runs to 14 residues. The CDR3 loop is CASSTTGGRETQYF. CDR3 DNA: TGTGCCAGTAGTACCACAGGGGGCCGAGAGACCCAGTACTTC.

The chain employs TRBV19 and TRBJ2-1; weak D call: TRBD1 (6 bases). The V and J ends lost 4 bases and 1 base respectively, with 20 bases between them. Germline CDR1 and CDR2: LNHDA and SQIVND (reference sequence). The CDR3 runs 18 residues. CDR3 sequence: CASSKGGSGVGSYNEQFF. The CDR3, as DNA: TGTGCCAGTAGTAAAGGGGGTTCTGGGGTCGGGTCCTACAATGAGCAGTTCTTC.

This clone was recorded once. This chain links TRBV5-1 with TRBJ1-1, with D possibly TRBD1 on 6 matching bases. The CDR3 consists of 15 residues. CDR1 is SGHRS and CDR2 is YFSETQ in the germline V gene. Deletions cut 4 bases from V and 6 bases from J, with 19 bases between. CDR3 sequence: CASSGTPAVGAEAFF. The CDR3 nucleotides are TGCGCCAGCAGCGGGACACCCGCCGTAGGGGCTGAAGCTTTCTTT.

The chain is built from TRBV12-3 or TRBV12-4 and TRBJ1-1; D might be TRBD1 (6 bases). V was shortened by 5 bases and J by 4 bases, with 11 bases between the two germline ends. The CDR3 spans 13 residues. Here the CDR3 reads CASSVTGSTEAFF. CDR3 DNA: TGTGCCAGCAGTGTAACAGGGAGCACTGAAGCTTTCTTT.

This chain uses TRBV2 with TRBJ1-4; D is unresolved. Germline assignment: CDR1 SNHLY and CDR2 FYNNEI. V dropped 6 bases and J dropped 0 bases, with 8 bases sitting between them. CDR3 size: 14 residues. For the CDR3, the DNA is TGTGCCAGCAGGAAACTTGCAACTAATGAAAAACTGTTTTTT. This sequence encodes CASRKLATNEKLFF.

CDR3 protein: CASSLSGRANEQYF. CDR3 bases: TGTGCCAGCAGCTTATCGGGCAGGGCGAACGAGCAGTACTTC. The chain has TRBV7-2 and TRBJ2-7; possibly TRBD1 for D (5 bases). The germline CDR1 and CDR2 sequences are SGHTA and FQGNSA. V lost 2 bases, J lost 5 bases, and 13 bases lay in between. This CDR3 is 14 amino acids long.

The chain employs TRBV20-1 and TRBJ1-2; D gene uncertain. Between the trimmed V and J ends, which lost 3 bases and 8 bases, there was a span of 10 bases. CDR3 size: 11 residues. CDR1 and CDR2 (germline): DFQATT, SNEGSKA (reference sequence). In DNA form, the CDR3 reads TGCAGTGCTAGCACTCCACGGGGCTACACCTTC. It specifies CSASTPRGYTF.

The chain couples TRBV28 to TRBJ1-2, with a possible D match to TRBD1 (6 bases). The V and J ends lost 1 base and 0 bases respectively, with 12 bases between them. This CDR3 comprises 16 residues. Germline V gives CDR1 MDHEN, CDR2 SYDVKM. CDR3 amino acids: CASSLFSQGANYGYTF. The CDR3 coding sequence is TGTGCCAGCAGTTTATTTTCACAGGGAGCTAACTATGGCTACACCTTC.

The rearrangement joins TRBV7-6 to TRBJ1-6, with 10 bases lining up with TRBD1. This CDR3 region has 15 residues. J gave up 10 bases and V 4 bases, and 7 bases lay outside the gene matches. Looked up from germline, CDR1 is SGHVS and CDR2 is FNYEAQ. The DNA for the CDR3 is TGTGCCAGCAGCTCCAGACAGGGGGCAAAGTCACCCCTCCACTTT. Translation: CASSSRQGAKSPLHF.

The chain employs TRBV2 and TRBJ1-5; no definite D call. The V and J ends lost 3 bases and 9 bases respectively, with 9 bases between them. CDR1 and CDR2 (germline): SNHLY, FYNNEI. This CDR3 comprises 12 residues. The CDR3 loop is CASSEAALPQHF. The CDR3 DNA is TGTGCCAGCAGTGAGGCCGCTCTGCCCCAGCATTTT. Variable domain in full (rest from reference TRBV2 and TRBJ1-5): EPEVTQTPSHQVTQMGQEVILRCVPISNHLYFYWYRQILGQKVEFLVSFYNNEISEKSEIFDDQFSVERPDGSNFTLKIRSTKLEDSAMYFCASSEAALPQHFGDGTRLSIL.

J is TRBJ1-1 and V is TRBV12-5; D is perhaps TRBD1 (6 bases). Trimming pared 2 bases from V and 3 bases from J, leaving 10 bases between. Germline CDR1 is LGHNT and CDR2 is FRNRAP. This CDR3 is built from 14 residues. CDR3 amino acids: CASGLSYRDTEAFF. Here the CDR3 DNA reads TGTGCTAGTGGTTTGAGCTACAGGGACACTGAAGCTTTCTTT.

The DNA of the CDR3 is TGTGCCAGCAGTTACGAGGGCGGGACTAGAGCATACGAGCAGTACTTC. It codes for CASSYEGGTRAYEQYF. The chain uses TRBV6-6 and TRBJ2-7; 8 bases are a match to TRBD2. The CDR3 consists of 16 residues. Trimming cost V 2 bases and J 4 bases; bases outside gene matches: 10. Germline CDR1 and CDR2: MNHNY and SVGAGI (reference sequence).

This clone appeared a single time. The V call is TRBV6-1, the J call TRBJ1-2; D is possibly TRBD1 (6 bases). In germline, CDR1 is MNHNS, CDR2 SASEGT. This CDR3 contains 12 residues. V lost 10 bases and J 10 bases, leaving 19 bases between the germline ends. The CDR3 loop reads CATGGLMGNYTF. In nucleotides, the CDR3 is TGTGCCACGGGGGGGCTAATGGGAAACTACACCTTC.

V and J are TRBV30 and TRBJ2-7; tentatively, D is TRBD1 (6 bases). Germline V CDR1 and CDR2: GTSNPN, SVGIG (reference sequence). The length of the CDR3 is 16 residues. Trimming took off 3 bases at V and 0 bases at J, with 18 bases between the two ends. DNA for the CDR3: TGTGCCTGGAGCGCGCTCGGGACACCAAGCTCCTACGAGCAGTACTTC. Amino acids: CAWSALGTPSSYEQYF.